This paragraph reports one T cell receptor (beta chain). The data belong to a study of blood T cell repertoires in COVID-19. Study at large: The United States, Italy and Spain provided the acute and convalescent COVID-19 samples. T cells, B-cell-depleted T cells, or PBMCs supplied cDNA or gDNA.

CDR1 SQVTM and CDR2 ANQGSEA come from the germline V gene. V shed 4 bases and J shed 2 bases, with 9 bases lying between them. This CDR3 has 12 amino acids. Method: immunoSEQ multiplex PCR; TCRdb's copy keeps in-frame clones and lacks some. The table records around 290,000 clones, around 87% of them present only once. This TCR was recovered from a woman in her forties or fifties who had recovered from COVID-19. The chain carries TRBV29-1 and TRBJ2-7; D is unclear. Specimen: peripheral blood. The CDR3 nucleotides are TGCAGCGTTGCTCGTCTCCCCTACGAGCAGTACTTC. Amino acid sequence: CSVARLPYEQYF.